The clone carrying this T cell receptor (beta chain) has ten or more counts. Antigen unknown. This entry comes from a study of spatial heterogeneity in lung cancer. Findings and caveats of the study: At resection, ubiquitous expanded tumor TCRs appeared in blood more than at follow-up.

TCRdb independently ran MiXCR on the 5' RACE reads; one entry per CDR3 protein. The table lists roughly 100,000 distinct CDR3 sequences, around 9% of them singletons. From germline, CDR1 is LGHDT and CDR2 YNNKEL (reference sequence). V lost 6 bases to trimming and J lost 7 bases; unmatched junction nucleotides: 10. The CDR3 is made up of 14 amino acids. The time point was: sample taken at primary tumor resection. Whole RNA from tumor, nontumor lung or frozen PBMC was sequenced unsorted. The TCR comes from a male donor with early-stage non-small cell lung cancer. The source was PBMCs, collected at surgery. The V gene is TRBV3-1, the J gene TRBJ2-7; 9 nucleotides line up with TRBD1. The CDR3 nucleotides are TGTGCCAGCAGAGACAGGGGGTCGTCGGGGGAGCAGTACTTC. It is translated as CASRDRGSSGEQYF.